This T cell receptor (beta chain) was sequenced during a study of T cells in Graves' hyperthyroidism and ophthalmopathy. This clonotype was counted ten times or more. TCR beta CDR3 regions were amplified from RNA transcripts. An initial round of RT-PCR targeting the TCR CDR3 relied on the HTBI primer set. One entry per CDR3 protein, called by TCRdb with MiXCR from the multiplex PCR reads. The profile shows more than 350,000 distinct CDR3 sequences, roughly 14% of them singletons. Between the trimmed V and J ends, which lost 1 base and 0 bases, there was a span of 8 bases. Germline CDR1 is SGHDT and CDR2 is YYEEEE. The length of the CDR3 is 15 residues.

Sample: blood. The origin of this receptor is a woman aged 25 to 39 with Graves' ophthalmopathy. The chain joins TRBV5-6 to TRBJ2-1; D not resolved. The CDR3: CASSLLQNSYNEQFF. Written as DNA, the CDR3 is TGTGCCAGCAGCTTGCTTCAGAACTCCTACAATGAGCAGTTCTTC.